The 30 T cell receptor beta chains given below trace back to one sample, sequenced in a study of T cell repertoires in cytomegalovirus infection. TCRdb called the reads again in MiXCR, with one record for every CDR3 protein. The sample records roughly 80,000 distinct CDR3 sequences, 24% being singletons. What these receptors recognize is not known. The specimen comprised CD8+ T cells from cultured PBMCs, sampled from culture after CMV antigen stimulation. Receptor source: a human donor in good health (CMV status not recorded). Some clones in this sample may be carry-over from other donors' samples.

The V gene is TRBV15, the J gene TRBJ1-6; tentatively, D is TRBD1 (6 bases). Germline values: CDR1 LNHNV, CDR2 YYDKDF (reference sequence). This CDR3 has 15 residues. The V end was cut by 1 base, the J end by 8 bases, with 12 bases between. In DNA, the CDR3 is TGTGCCACCAGCAGAGCTGCAGGGGAGCATTCACCCCTCCACTTT. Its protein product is CATSRAAGEHSPLHF.

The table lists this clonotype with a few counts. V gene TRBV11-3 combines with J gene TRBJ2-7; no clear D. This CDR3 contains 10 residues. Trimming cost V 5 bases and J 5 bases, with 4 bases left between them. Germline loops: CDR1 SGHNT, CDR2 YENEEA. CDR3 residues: CASSDNEQYF. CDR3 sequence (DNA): TGTGCCAGCAGCGACAACGAGCAGTACTTC.

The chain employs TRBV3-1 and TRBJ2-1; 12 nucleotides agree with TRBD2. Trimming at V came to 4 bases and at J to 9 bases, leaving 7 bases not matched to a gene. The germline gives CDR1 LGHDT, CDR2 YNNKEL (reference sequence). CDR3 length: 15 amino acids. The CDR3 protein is CASSPSSGRAGEQFF. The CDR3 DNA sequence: TGTGCCAGCAGCCCCTCTAGCGGGAGGGCTGGTGAGCAGTTCTTC.

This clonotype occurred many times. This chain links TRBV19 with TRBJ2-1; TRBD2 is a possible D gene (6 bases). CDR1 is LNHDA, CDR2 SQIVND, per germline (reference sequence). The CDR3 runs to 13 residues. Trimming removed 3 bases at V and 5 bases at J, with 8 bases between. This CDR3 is CASSMGLDNEQFF. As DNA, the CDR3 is TGTGCCAGTAGTATGGGACTCGACAATGAGCAGTTCTTC.

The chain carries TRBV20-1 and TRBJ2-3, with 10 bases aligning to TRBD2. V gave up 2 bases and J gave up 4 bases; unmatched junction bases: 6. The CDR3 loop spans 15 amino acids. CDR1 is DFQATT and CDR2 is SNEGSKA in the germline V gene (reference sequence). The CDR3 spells CSARRLAGESDTQYF. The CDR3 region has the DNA TGCAGTGCTAGACGGCTAGCGGGAGAGTCAGATACGCAGTATTTT.

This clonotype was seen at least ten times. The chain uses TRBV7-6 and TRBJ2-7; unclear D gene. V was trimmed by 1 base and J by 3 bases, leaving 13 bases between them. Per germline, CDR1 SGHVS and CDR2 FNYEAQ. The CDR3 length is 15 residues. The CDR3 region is CASSLESSRYYEQYF. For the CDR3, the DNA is TGTGCCAGCAGCTTAGAAAGTAGCCGTTACTACGAGCAGTACTTC. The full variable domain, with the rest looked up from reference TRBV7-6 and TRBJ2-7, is GAGVSQSPRYKVTKRGQDVALRCDPISGHVSLYWYRQALGQGPEFLTYFNYEAQQDKSGLPNDRFSAERPEGSISTLTIQRTEQRDSAMYRCASSLESSRYYEQYFGPGTRLTVT.

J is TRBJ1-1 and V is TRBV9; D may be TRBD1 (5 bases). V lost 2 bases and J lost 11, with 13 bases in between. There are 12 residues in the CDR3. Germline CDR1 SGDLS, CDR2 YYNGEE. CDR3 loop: CASSVDGGGAFF. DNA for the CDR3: TGTGCCAGCAGCGTCGACGGCGGGGGGGCTTTCTTT.

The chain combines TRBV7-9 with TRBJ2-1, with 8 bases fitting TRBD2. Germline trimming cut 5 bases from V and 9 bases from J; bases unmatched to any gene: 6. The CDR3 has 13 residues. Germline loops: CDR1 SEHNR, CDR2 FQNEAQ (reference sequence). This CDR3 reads CASSPRAGGEQFF. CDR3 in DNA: TGTGCCAGCAGCCCCCGGGCGGGAGGTGAGCAGTTCTTC.

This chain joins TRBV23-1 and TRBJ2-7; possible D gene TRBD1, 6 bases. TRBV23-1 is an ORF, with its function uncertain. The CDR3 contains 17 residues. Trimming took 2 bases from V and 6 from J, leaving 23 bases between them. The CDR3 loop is CASSQNSGQTPHGEQYF. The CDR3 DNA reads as TGCGCCAGCAGTCAAAACTCCGGACAGACTCCCCATGGCGAGCAGTACTTC.

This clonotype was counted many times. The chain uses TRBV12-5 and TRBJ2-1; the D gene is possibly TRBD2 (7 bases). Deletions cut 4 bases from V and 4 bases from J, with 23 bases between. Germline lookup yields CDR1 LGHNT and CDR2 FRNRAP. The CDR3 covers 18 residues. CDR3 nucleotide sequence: TGTGCTAGTGGTTCCCCTCCTGAGGAGGGGGGGAGGTACAATGAGCAGTTCTTC. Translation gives CASGSPPEEGGRYNEQFF.

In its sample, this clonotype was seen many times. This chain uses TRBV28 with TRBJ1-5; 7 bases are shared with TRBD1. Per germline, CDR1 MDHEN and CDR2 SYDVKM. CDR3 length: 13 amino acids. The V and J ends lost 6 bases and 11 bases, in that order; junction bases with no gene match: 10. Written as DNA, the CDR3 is TGTGCCAGCAGGGGGACAGCTCTTAAGGCCCAGCATTTT. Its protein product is CASRGTALKAQHF.

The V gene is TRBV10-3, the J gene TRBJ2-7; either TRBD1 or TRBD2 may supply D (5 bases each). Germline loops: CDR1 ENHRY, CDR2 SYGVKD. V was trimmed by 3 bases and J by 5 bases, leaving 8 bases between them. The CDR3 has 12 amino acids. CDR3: CAISDGTHEQYF. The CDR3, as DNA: TGTGCCATCAGTGATGGGACCCACGAGCAGTACTTC.

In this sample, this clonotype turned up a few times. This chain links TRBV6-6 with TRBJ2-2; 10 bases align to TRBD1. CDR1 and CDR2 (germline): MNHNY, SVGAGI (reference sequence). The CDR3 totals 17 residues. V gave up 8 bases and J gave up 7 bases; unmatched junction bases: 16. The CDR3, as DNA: TGTGCCAGCGGGGGCGAGGGGTCGGACAGGGGGATCGGGGAGCTGTTTTTT. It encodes CASGGEGSDRGIGELFF.

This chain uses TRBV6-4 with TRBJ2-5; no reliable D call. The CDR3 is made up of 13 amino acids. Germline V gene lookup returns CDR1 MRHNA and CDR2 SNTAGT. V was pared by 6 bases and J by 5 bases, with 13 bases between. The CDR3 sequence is CASRHLVGETQYF. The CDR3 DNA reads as TGTGCCAGCAGACATCTAGTGGGGGAGACCCAGTACTTC.

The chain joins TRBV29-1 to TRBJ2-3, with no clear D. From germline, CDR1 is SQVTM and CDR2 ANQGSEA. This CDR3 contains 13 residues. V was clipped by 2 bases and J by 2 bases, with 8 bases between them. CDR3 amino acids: CSVEFGDTDTQYF. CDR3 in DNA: TGCAGCGTTGAATTTGGGGACACAGATACGCAGTATTTT.

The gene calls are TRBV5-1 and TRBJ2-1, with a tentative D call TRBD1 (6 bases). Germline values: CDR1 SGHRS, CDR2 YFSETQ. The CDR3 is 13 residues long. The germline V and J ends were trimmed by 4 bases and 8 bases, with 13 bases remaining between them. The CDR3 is CASSPTGRDEQFF. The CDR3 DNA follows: TGCGCCAGCAGCCCTACAGGGCGGGATGAGCAGTTCTTC.

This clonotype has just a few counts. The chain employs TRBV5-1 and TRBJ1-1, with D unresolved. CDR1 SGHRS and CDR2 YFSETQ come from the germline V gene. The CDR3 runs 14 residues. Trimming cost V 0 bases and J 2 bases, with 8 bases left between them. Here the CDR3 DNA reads TGCGCCAGCAGCTTGGACAGCTTTAACACTGAAGCTTTCTTT. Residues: CASSLDSFNTEAFF.

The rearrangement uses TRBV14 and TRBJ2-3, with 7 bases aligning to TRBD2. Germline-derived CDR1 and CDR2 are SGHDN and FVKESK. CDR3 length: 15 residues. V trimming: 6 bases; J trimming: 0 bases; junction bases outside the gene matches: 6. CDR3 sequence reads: CASSRGLESTDTQYF. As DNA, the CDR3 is TGTGCCAGCAGTCGAGGACTAGAGAGCACAGATACGCAGTATTTT.

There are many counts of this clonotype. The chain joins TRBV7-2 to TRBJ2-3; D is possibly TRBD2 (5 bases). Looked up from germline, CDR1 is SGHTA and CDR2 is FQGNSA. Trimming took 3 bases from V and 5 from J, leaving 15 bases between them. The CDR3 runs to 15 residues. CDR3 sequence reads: CASSFPGLTGDTQYF. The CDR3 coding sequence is TGTGCCAGCAGCTTCCCCGGACTGACGGGAGATACGCAGTATTTT. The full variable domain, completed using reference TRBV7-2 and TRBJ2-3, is GAGVSQSPSNKVTEKGKDVELRCDPISGHTALYWYRQSLGQGLEFLIYFQGNSAPDKSGLPSDRFSAERTGGSVSTLTIQRTQQEDSAVYLCASSFPGLTGDTQYFGPGTRLTVL.

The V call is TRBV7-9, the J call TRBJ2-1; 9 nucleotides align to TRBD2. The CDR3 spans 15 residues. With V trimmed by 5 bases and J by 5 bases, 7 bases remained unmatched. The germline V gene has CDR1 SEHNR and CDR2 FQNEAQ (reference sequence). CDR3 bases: TGTGCCAGCAGCCAGCAGGGACTAGCTGACAATGAGCAGTTCTTC. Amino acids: CASSQQGLADNEQFF.

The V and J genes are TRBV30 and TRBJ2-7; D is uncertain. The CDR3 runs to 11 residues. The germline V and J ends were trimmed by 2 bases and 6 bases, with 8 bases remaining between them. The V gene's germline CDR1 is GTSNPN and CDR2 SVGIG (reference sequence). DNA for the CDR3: TGTGCCTGGAGTTCCCCTGGCGAGCAGTACTTC. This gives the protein CAWSSPGEQYF.

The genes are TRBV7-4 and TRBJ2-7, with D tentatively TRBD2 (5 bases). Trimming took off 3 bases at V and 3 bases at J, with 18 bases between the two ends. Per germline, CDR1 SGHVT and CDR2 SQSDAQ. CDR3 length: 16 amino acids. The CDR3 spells CASSFGDGVLLYEQYF. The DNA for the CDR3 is TGTGCCAGCAGCTTTGGCGACGGGGTCCTCCTCTACGAGCAGTACTTC.

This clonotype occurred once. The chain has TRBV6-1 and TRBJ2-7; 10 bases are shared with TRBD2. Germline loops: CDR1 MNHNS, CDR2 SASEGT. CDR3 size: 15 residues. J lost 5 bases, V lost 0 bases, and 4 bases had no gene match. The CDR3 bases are TGTGCCAGCAGTGAAGCATGGCTAGCGGGAGACGAGCAGTACTTC. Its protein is CASSEAWLAGDEQYF.

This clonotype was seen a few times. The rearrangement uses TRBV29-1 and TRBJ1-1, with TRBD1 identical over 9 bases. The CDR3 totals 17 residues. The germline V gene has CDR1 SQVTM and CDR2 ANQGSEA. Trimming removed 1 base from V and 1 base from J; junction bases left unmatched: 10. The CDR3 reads CSVEAPSRQGGNTEAFF. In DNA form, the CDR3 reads TGCAGCGTTGAAGCCCCCTCGAGACAGGGGGGGAACACTGAAGCTTTCTTT. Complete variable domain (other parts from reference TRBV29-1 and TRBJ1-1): SAVISQKPSRDICQRGTSLTIQCQVDSQVTMMFWYRQQPGQSLTLIATANQGSEATYESGFVIDKFPISRPNLTFSTLTVSNMSPEDSSIYLCSVEAPSRQGGNTEAFFGQGTRLTVV.

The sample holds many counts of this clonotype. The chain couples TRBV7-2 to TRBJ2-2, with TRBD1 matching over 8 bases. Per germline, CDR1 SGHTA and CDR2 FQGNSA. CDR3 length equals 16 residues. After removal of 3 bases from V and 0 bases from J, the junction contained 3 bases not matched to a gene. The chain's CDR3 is CASSFPTGANTGELFF. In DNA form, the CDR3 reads TGTGCCAGCAGCTTCCCGACAGGGGCGAACACCGGGGAGCTGTTTTTT.

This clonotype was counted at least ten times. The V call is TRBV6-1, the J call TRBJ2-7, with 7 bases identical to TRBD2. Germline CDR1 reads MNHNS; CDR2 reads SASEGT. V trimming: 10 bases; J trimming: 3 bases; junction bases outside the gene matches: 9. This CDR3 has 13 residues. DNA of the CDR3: TGTGCCACCACCGGAGCGGGACTCTACGAGCAGTACTTC. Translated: CATTGAGLYEQYF.

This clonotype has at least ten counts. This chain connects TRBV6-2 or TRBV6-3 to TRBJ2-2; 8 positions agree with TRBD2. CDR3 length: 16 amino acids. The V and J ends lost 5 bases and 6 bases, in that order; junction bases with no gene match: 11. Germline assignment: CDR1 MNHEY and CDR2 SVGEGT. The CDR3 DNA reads TGTGCCAGCAGTACCAAGCGGGGGACCAATTCCGGGGAGCTGTTTTTT. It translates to CASSTKRGTNSGELFF.

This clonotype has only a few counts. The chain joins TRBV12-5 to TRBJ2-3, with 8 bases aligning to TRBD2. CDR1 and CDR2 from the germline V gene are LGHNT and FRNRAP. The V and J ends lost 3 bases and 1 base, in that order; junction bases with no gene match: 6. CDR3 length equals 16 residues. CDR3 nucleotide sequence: TGTGCTAGTGGTTTCCCAGCGGGGGCCCGCACAGATACGCAGTATTTT. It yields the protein CASGFPAGARTDTQYF.

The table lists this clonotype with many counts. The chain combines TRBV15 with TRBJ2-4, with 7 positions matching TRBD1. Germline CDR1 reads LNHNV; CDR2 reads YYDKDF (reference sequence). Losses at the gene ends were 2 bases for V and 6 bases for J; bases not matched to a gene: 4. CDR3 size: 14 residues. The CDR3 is CATSRRDSLNIQYF. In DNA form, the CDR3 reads TGTGCCACCAGCAGAAGGGACAGCTTAAACATTCAGTACTTC.

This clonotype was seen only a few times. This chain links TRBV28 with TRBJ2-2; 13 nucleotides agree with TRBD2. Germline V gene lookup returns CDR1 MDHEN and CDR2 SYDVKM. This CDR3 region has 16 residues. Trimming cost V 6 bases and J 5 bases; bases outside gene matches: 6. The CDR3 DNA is TGTGCCAGCAGCACAAGACTAGCGGGGGGAACCGGGGAGCTGTTTTTT. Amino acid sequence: CASSTRLAGGTGELFF.